Sequencing of this T cell receptor beta chain was carried out in a study of T cells in Graves' hyperthyroidism and ophthalmopathy. The study left out patients who had uncontrolled infection, other autoimmune disease, pregnancy or lactation. Clinical symptoms, serum thyroxine and TRAb, thyroid ultrasound and orbital computed tomography together formed the diagnostic basis. Using RNA transcripts as the source, TCR beta CDR3 regions were amplified. The primer set for the first-round RT-PCR of the TCR CDR3 was HTBI. TCRdb re-called the multiplex PCR reads through MiXCR, storing one row per CDR3 protein. This table holds a few hundred thousand distinct CDR3 sequences, about a sixth found once. Germline V lookup: CDR1 SEHNR, CDR2 FQNEAQ (reference sequence). The CDR3 is made up of 11 amino acids. V was cut by 2 bases and J by 14 bases, with 12 bases left in between.

The clonotype was recovered from a woman in her 30s with Graves' hyperthyroidism. Sequencing was performed on blood. The chain links TRBV7-9 to TRBJ1-1; weak D call: TRBD1 (5 bases). CDR3 DNA sequence: TGTGCCAGCAGCTTAAGCAGGGAAAACTTCTTT. It translates to CASSLSRENFF.